Each of the 17 T cell receptor beta chains below was sequenced from the same sample in a study of T cell changes during pregnancy in multiple sclerosis. TCRdb's copy holds only in-frame clones and misses some; the assay was immunoSEQ multiplex PCR. This table holds about 120,000 clones, approximately 93% found once. Sequenced material: peripheral blood, taken before pregnancy. These receptors were obtained from a female donor with multiple sclerosis, enrolled in a pregnancy study.

The J gene is TRBJ1-1, the V gene TRBV5-4; D perhaps matches TRBD1 (6 bases). V dropped 1 base and J dropped 1 base, with 8 bases sitting between them. Germline V gives CDR1 SGHNT, CDR2 YYREEE (reference sequence). The CDR3 extends over 14 amino acids. In nucleotides, the CDR3 is TGTGCCAGCAGCTTGAACAGGGCGAACACTGAAGCTTTCTTT. This sequence encodes CASSLNRANTEAFF.

This chain uses TRBV5-1 with TRBJ2-1; 9 bases are shared with TRBD2. CDR1 is SGHRS, CDR2 YFSETQ, per germline. There are 16 residues in the CDR3. V shed 4 bases, J shed 7 bases, and the junction held 12 bases outside the gene matches. This chain's CDR3 is CASSAGIAGVGNEQFF. The CDR3, as DNA: TGCGCCAGCAGCGCCGGAATAGCGGGAGTTGGGAATGAGCAGTTCTTC.

The V gene is TRBV28, the J gene TRBJ1-1, with D tentatively TRBD1 (5 bases). CDR1 and CDR2 from the germline V gene are MDHEN and SYDVKM. With 6 bases removed from V and 6 bases from J, the gap between germline ends came to 20 bases. The CDR3 has 15 residues. CDR3 sequence reads: CASRARGWVVPEAFF. The DNA for the CDR3 is TGTGCCAGCAGGGCTCGGGGGTGGGTGGTGCCTGAAGCTTTCTTT. Filled out from reference TRBV28 and TRBJ1-1, the complete variable domain reads DVKVTQSSRYLVKRTGEKVFLECVQDMDHENMFWYRQDPGLGLRLIYFSYDVKMKEKGDIPEGYSVSREKKERFSLILESASTNQTSMYLCASRARGWVVPEAFFGQGTRLTVV.

The CDR3 DNA reads TGCGCCAGCAGCCCGACCGGGACTAGCCCCGATACGCAGTATTTT. Translated: CASSPTGTSPDTQYF. This sequence joins TRBV5-1 and TRBJ2-3; 9 bases match TRBD2. Germline V CDR1 and CDR2: SGHRS, YFSETQ. Losses at the gene ends were 4 bases for V and 6 bases for J; bases not matched to a gene: 9. The CDR3 consists of 15 residues. The entire variable domain, with the rest obtained from reference TRBV5-1 and TRBJ2-3, is as follows: KAGVTQTPRYLIKTRGQQVTLSCSPISGHRSVSWYQQTPGQGLQFLFEYFSETQRNKGNFPGRFSGRQFSNSRSEMNVSTLELGDSALYLCASSPTGTSPDTQYFGPGTRLTVL.

V and J are TRBV5-4 and TRBJ2-5; D is undetermined. Trimming left V 0 bases short and J 3 bases short, with 9 bases between. The germline V gene encodes CDR1 SGHNT and CDR2 YYREEE (reference sequence). The CDR3 length is 14 residues. DNA of the CDR3: TGTGCCAGCAGCTTGGCCGTCAGAAAAGAGACCCAGTACTTC. Translation gives CASSLAVRKETQYF. Complete variable domain (other parts from reference TRBV5-4 and TRBJ2-5): ETGVTQSPTHLIKTRGQQVTLRCSSQSGHNTVSWYQQALGQGPQFIFQYYREEENGRGNFPPRFSGLQFPNYSSELNVNALELDDSALYLCASSLAVRKETQYFGPGTRLLVL.

V is TRBV27 and J is TRBJ2-3, with D maybe TRBD2 (6 bases). The CDR3 sequence is 15 residues long. The V gene lost 8 bases and the J gene lost 2 bases, with 17 bases spanning the gap. Germline CDR1 and CDR2: MNHEY and SMNVEV (reference sequence). For the CDR3, the DNA is TGTGCCAGCGGCCGCCCGGGACTCAACACAGATACGCAGTATTTT. Residues: CASGRPGLNTDTQYF.

The V gene is TRBV6-1, the J gene TRBJ2-2; D is perhaps TRBD1 (6 bases). Trimming shortened V by 3 bases and J by 5 bases, and 16 bases separated the two germline ends. Germline values: CDR1 MNHNS, CDR2 SASEGT. The CDR3 length is 16 residues. The CDR3 sequence is CASSDLGQLRTGELFF. CDR3 bases: TGTGCCAGCAGTGACCTAGGACAGTTAAGAACCGGGGAGCTGTTTTTT.

The V and J genes are TRBV29-1 and TRBJ2-5; 7 nucleotides line up with TRBD1. In germline, CDR1 is SQVTM, CDR2 ANQGSEA. The CDR3 consists of 14 residues. The V and J ends lost 3 bases and 0 bases, in that order; junction bases with no gene match: 4. The CDR3 loop is CSVDGTADQETQYF. CDR3 DNA: TGCAGCGTTGACGGGACAGCCGACCAAGAGACCCAGTACTTC. The full variable domain, completed using reference TRBV29-1 and TRBJ2-5, is SAVISQKPSRDICQRGTSLTIQCQVDSQVTMMFWYRQQPGQSLTLIATANQGSEATYESGFVIDKFPISRPNLTFSTLTVSNMSPEDSSIYLCSVDGTADQETQYFGPGTRLLVL.

This clone appeared a few times. This chain joins TRBV2 and TRBJ1-6; possibly TRBD1 for D (5 bases). The CDR3 has 13 amino acids. Germline assignment: CDR1 SNHLY and CDR2 FYNNEI. The CDR3 loop is CAHRGDFNSPLHF. The CDR3, as DNA: TGTGCTCACCGGGGGGATTTTAATTCACCCCTCCACTTT.

The chain is built from TRBV14 and TRBJ2-7; possible D gene TRBD2, 6 bases. The germline V gene has CDR1 SGHDN and CDR2 FVKESK. This CDR3 has 16 amino acids. The V end lost 1 base, the J end lost 4 bases, and 17 bases lay between the germline ends. This CDR3 is CASSQGDSGDGYEQYF. CDR3 DNA: TGTGCCAGCAGCCAAGGAGATAGCGGCGACGGATACGAGCAGTACTTC.

CDR3 bases: TGTGCCAGCGCGGACAGGGCCTATAGCAATCAGCCCCAGCATTTT. Translating it yields CASADRAYSNQPQHF. J is TRBJ1-5 and V is TRBV5-5, with 8 bases matching TRBD1. CDR3 size: 15 residues. The V and J ends lost 7 bases and 0 bases, in that order; junction bases with no gene match: 6. Per germline, CDR1 SGHKS and CDR2 YYEKEE (reference sequence).

This clone has a handful of counts. This chain's CDR3 is CSVGKLQGNGKNIQYF. The CDR3 DNA sequence: TGCAGCGTTGGGAAACTACAGGGGAATGGCAAAAACATTCAGTACTTC. The V and J genes are TRBV29-1 and TRBJ2-4; TRBD1 aligns across 7 bases. Germline V gene data show CDR1 as SQVTM and CDR2 as ANQGSEA. This CDR3 spans 16 amino acids. The ends lost 4 bases at V and 3 bases at J; junction bases unmatched: 12.

CDR3 coding DNA: TGCGCCAGCAGCCCGCGGGGGGCTAGCTCCTACAATGAGCAGTTCTTC. Amino acid sequence: CASSPRGASSYNEQFF. The V and J genes are TRBV5-1 and TRBJ2-1; TRBD2 matches 8 bases. The CDR3 sequence is 16 residues long. Trimming took 4 bases from V and 0 from J; bases not matched to a gene: 6. Germline CDR1 SGHRS, CDR2 YFSETQ.

This clone was observed once. The chain has TRBV5-4 and TRBJ2-7; 11 positions match TRBD1. The CDR3 consists of 15 residues. The V gene's germline CDR1 is SGHNT and CDR2 YYREEE (reference sequence). The junction had 3 bases not matched to a gene; V was cut back by 1 base and J by 3 bases. DNA of the CDR3: TGTGCCAGCAGCTTGAAAGGGACAGGGGGCTACGAGCAGTACTTC. It specifies CASSLKGTGGYEQYF.

V and J are TRBV4-1 and TRBJ2-5, with D perhaps matching TRBD1 (6 bases). Germline V CDR1 and CDR2: MGHRA, YSYEKL. The CDR3 contains 17 residues. Trimming stripped 0 bases from V and 1 base from J, with 15 bases between. The DNA of the CDR3 is TGCGCCAGCAGCCAAGAAGGAGCCAGGGGTAGCCAAGAGACCCAGTACTTC. It specifies CASSQEGARGSQETQYF.

The chain has TRBV18 and TRBJ2-1; no clear D gene. Trimming removed 0 bases at V and 4 bases at J, with 7 bases between. The CDR3 consists of 14 residues. The V gene's germline CDR1 is KGHSH and CDR2 LQKENI. The CDR3 coding sequence is TGTGCCAGCTCACCACCGTCTAGATACAATGAGCAGTTCTTC. Its translation is CASSPPSRYNEQFF.

Details on this clone: One end of the junction varies from germline; a read error may be responsible. The same CDR3 also results from other DNA sequences found in this sample. In nucleotides, the CDR3 is TGTGCCAGCAGCGTAGGAGCGGGATTAAACGAACAGTACTTC. This translates into CASSVGAGLNEQYF. The V and J genes are TRBV9 and TRBJ2-7; TRBD2 agrees at 7 bases. This CDR3 region has 14 residues. Germline CDR1 and CDR2: SGDLS and YYNGEE.